This T cell receptor beta chain was identified in a study of Graves' ophthalmopathy and Graves' hyperthyroidism. On this clonotype itself: It may be a read error: a sequence one base away is much more abundant. The conserved closing phenylalanine or tryptophan is absent in this CDR3, likely reflecting a read error.

The ends lost 6 bases at V and 0 bases at J; junction bases unmatched: 6. Germline CDR1 DFQATT, CDR2 SNEGSKA (reference sequence). This CDR3 spans 14 amino acids. The hyperthyroidism patients had a new diagnosis of under 2 months' duration and were aged 18 to 65. Physicians reached a diagnosis by relying on clinical symptoms, serum thyroxine, TRAb, thyroid ultrasound and orbital computed tomography. RNA transcripts were the template, and TCR beta CDR3 regions were amplified from them. HTBI primers served in a first-round RT-PCR, which a second-round multiplex PCR followed. TCRdb analysed the multiplex PCR reads with MiXCR anew, one entry per CDR3 protein. This table holds a few hundred thousand distinct CDR3 sequences, more than 20% found once.

The receptor was derived from a woman between 18 and 30 years old with stable Graves' hyperthyroidism. The chain employs TRBV20-1 and TRBJ2-7, with TRBD1 matching 9 bases. Sequenced sample: peripheral blood. The CDR3 region is CSAGDRAGSYEQYY. The CDR3 bases are TGCAGTGCCGGGGACAGGGCGGGCTCCTACGAGCAGTACTAC.